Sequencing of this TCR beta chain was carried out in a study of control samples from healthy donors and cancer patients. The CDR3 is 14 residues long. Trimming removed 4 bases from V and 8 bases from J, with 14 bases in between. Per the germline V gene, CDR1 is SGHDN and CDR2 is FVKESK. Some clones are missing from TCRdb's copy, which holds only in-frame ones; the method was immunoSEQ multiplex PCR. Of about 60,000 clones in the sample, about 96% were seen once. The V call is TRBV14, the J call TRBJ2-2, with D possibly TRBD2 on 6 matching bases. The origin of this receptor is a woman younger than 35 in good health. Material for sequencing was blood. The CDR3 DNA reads TGTGCCAGCAGCCTAGAGGCTAGCGCGGGGGAGCTGTTTTTT. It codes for CASSLEASAGELFF.